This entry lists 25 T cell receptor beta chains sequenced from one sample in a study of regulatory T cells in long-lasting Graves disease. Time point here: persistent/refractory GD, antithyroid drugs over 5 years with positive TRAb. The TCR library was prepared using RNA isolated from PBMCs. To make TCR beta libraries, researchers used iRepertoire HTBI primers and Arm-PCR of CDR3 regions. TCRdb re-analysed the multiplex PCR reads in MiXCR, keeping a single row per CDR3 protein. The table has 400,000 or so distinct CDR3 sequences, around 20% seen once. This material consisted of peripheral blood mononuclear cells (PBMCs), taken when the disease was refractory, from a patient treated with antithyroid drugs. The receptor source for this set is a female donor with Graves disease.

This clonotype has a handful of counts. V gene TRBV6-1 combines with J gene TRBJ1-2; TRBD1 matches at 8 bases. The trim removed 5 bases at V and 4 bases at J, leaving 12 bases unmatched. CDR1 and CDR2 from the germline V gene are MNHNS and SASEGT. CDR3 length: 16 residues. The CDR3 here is CASSPGQGKVPYGYTF. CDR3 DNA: TGTGCCAGCAGTCCCGGACAGGGAAAAGTGCCCTATGGCTACACCTTC.

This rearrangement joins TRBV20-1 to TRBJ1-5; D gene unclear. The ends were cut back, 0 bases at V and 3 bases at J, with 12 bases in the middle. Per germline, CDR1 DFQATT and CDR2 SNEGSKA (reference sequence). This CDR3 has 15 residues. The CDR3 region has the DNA TGCAGTGCTAGAGATTTTTTAGTGACCAATCAGCCCCAGCATTTT. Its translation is CSARDFLVTNQPQHF.

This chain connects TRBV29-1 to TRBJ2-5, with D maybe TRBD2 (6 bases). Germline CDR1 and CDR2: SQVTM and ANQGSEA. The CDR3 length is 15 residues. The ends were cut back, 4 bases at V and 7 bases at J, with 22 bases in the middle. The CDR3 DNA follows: TGCAGCGTTGTTTCCGGGACTCCCGTGGGGGGGACCCAGTACTTC. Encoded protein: CSVVSGTPVGGTQYF.

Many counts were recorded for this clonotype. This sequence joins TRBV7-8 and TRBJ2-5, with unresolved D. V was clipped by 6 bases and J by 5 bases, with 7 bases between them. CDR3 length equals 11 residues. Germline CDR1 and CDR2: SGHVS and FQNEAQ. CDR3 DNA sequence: TGTGCCAGCAGTCGGATTGAGACCCAGTACTTC. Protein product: CASSRIETQYF. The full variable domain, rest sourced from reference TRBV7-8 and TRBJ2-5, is GAGVSQSPRYKVAKRGQDVALRCDPISGHVSLFWYQQALGQGPEFLTYFQNEAQLDKSGLPSDRFFAERPEGSVSTLKIQRTQQEDSAVYLCASSRIETQYFGPGTRLLVL.

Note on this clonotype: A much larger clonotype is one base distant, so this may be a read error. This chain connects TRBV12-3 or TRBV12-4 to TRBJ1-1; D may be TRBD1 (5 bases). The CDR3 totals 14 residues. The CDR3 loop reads CASSLTVRNAEAFF. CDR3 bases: TGTGCCAGCAGCCTGACAGTAAGGAACGCTGAAGCTTTCTTT.

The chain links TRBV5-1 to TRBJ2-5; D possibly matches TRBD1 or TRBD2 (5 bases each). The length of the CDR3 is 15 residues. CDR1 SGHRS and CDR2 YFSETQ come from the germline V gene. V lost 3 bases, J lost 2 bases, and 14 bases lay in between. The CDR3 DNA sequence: TGCGCCAGCAGCTGGACCGGGACCGGTCAAGAGACCCAGTACTTC. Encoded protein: CASSWTGTGQETQYF.

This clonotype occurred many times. The CDR3 loop is CASNGGPNTEAFF. The DNA of the CDR3 is TGTGCCAGCAACGGAGGGCCGAACACTGAAGCTTTCTTT. This chain joins TRBV2 and TRBJ1-1; D remains ambiguous. Germline V gene lookup returns CDR1 SNHLY and CDR2 FYNNEI. The CDR3 length is 13 residues. V lost 7 bases, J lost 1 base, and 10 bases lay in between.

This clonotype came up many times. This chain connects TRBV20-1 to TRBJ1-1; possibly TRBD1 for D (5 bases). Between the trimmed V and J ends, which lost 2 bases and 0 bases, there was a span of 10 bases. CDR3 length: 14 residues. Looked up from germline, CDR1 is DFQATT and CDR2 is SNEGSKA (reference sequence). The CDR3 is CSARQQGVNTEAFF. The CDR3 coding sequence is TGCAGTGCTAGACAGCAGGGCGTGAACACTGAAGCTTTCTTT.

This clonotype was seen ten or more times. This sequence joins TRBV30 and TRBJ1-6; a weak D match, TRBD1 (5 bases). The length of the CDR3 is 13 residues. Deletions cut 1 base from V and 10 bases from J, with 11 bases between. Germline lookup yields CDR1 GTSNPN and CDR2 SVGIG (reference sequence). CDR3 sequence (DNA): TGTGCCTGGAGTGGGCAGGGTATATCACCCCTCCACTTT. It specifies CAWSGQGISPLHF.

The CDR3 protein is CASSPGAPNEKLFF. CDR3 in DNA: TGTGCCAGCAGCCCAGGGGCTCCTAATGAAAAACTGTTTTTT. This chain joins TRBV7-8 and TRBJ1-4; weak D call: TRBD1 (6 bases). This CDR3 is built from 14 residues. The V end lost 5 bases, the J end lost 3 bases, and 10 bases lay between the germline ends. Germline assignment: CDR1 SGHVS and CDR2 FQNEAQ.

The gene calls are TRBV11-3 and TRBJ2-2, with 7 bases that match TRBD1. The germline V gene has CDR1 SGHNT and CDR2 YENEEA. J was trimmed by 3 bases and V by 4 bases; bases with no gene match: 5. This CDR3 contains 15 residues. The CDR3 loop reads CASSSRDSHTGELFF. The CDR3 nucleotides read TGTGCCAGCAGCTCCCGGGACAGCCACACCGGGGAGCTGTTTTTT.

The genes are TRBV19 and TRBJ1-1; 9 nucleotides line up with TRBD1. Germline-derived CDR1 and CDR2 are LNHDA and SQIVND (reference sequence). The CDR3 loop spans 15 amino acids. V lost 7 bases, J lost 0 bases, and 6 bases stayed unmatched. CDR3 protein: CASKGTGPMNTEAFF. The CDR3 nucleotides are TGTGCCAGTAAAGGGACAGGGCCTATGAACACTGAAGCTTTCTTT. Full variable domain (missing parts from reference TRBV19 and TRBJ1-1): DGGITQSPKYLFRKEGQNVTLSCEQNLNHDAMYWYRQDPGQGLRLIYYSQIVNDFQKGDIAEGYSVSREKKESFPLTVTSAQKNPTAFYLCASKGTGPMNTEAFFGQGTRLTVV.

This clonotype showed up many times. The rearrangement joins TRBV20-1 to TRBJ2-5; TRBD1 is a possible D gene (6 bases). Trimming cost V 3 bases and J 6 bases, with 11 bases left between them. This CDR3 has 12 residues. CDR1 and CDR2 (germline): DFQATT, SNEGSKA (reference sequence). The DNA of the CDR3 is TGCAGTGCTAGGTCCAGGGGTCAGACCCAGTACTTC. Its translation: CSARSRGQTQYF.

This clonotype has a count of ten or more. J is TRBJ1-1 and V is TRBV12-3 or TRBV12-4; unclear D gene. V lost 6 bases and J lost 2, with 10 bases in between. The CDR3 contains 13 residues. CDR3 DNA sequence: TGTGCCAGCAGCTTTCAGGTCAACACTGAAGCTTTCTTT. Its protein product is CASSFQVNTEAFF.

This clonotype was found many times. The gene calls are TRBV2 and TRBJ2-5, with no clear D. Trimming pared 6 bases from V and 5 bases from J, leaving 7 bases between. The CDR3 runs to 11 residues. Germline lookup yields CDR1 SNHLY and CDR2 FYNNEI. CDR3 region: CASSELETQYF. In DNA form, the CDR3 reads TGTGCCAGCAGCGAATTGGAGACCCAGTACTTC.

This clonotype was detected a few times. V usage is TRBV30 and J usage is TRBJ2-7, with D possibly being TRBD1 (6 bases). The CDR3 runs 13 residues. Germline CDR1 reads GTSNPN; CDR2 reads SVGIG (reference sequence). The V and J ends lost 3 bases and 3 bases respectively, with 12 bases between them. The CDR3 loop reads CAWREQGIYEQYF. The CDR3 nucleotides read TGTGCCTGGAGGGAACAGGGAATCTACGAGCAGTACTTC.

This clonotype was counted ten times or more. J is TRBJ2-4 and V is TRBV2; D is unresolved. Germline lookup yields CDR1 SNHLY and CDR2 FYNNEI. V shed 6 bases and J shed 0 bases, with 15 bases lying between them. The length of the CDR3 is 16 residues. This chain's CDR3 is CASSAFVVIAKNIQYF. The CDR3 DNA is TGTGCCAGCAGCGCTTTTGTGGTTATAGCCAAAAACATTCAGTACTTC. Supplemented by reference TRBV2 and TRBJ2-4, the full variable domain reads EPEVTQTPSHQVTQMGQEVILRCVPISNHLYFYWYRQILGQKVEFLVSFYNNEISEKSEIFDDQFSVERPDGSNFTLKIRSTKLEDSAMYFCASSAFVVIAKNIQYFGAGTRLSVL.

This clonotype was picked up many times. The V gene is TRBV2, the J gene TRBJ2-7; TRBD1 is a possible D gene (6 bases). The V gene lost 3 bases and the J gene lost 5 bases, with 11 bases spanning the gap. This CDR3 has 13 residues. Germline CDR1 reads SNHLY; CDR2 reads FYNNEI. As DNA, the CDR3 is TGTGCCAGCAGTGACAGGGGTTTAGACGAGCAGTACTTC. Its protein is CASSDRGLDEQYF.

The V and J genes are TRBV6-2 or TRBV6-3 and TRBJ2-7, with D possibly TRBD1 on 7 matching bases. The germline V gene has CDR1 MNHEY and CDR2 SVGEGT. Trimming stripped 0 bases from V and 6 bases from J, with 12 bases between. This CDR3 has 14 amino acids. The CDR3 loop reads CASSYSRQGGEQYF. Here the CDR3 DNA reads TGTGCCAGCAGTTACTCGAGGCAGGGGGGCGAGCAGTACTTC.

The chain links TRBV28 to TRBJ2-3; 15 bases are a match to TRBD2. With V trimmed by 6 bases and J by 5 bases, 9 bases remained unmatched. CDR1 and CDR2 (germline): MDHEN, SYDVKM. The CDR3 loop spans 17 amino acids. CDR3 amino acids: CASSTGLAGGRGDTQYF. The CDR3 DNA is TGTGCCAGCAGCACAGGACTAGCGGGAGGGAGAGGAGATACGCAGTATTTT.

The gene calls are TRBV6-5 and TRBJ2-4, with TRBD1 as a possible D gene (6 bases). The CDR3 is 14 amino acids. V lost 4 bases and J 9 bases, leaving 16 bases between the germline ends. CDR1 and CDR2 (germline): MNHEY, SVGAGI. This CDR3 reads CASSLAQGSAIQYF. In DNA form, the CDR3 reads TGTGCCAGCAGTTTGGCTCAGGGGTCCGCCATTCAGTACTTC.

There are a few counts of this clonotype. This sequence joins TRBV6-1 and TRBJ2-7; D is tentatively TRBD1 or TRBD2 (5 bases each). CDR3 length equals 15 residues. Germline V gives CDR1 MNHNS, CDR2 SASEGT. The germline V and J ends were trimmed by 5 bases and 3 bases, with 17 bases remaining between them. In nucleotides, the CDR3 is TGTGCCAGCAGTCGCCGGGACCCTATTGACTACGAGCAGTACTTC. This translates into CASSRRDPIDYEQYF.

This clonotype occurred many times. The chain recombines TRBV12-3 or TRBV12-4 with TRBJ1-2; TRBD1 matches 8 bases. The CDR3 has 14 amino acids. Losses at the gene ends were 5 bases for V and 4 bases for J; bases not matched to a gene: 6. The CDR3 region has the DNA TGTGCCAGCAGTGACAGGGGCCGCTTCTATGGCTACACCTTC. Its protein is CASSDRGRFYGYTF.

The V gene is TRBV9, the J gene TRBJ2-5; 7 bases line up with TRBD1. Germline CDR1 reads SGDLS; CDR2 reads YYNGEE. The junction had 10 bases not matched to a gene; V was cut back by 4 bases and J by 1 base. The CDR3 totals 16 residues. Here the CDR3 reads CASSLTAHRGQETQYF. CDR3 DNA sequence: TGTGCCAGCAGCCTGACCGCCCACAGGGGCCAAGAGACCCAGTACTTC.

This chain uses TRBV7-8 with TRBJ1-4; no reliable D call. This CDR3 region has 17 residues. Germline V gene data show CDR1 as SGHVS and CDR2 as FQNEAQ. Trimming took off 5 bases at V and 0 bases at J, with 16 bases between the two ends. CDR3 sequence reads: CASSARGGQATNEKLFF. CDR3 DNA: TGTGCCAGCAGCGCCAGAGGCGGTCAAGCAACTAATGAAAAACTGTTTTTT.